The clone carrying this T cell receptor (beta chain) was detected many times. Antigen specificity is unknown. The read ends 3 residues shy of where the CDR3 ends; the end is completed using the germline J gene. CVID and control samples used equivalent genomic DNA input. Assay used: immunoSEQ multiplex PCR; TCRdb lists only in-frame clones, some missing. Captured here are about 45,000 clones, none seen once; the top ten comprise about 0.7%. Germline V gives CDR1 LNHDA, CDR2 SQIVND (reference sequence). After removal of 6 bases from V and 0 bases from J, the junction contained 9 bases not matched to a gene. This CDR3 contains 16 residues. The record originates from a study of T cell clonality in common variable immunodeficiency. Findings and caveats of the study: Common variable immunodeficiency TCR beta sequences reportedly had fewer deletions and N-nucleotide insertions. CVID patient heterogeneity limited repertoire-clinical complication correlations. Compared with healthy controls, CVID subjects showed increased TCRbeta clonality, mostly in about a third.

The chain uses TRBV19 and TRBJ2-7, with 9 bases aligning to TRBD2. The TCR was taken from a person aged 18 to 75 in good health. The specimen sequenced was peripheral blood mononuclear cells. The CDR3 region is CASSPGSGGSSYEQYF. The CDR3 bases that were read are TGTGCCAGTAGCCCAGGAAGCGGGGGGAGCTCCTACGAG.